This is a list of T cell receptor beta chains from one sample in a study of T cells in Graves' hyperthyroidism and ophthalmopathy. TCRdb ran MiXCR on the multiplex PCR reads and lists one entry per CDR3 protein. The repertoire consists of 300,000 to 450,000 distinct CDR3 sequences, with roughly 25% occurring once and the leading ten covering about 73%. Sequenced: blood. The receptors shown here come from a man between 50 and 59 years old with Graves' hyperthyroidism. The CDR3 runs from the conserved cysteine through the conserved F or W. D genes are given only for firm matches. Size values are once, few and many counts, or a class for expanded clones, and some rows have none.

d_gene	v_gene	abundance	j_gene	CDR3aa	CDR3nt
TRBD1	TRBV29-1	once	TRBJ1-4	CSVEDLQGGTEELFF	TGCAGCGTTGAAGATCTACAGGGGGGGACTGAAGAACTGTTTTTT
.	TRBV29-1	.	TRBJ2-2	CSAQGATGELFF	TGCAGCGCTCAAGGCGCGACCGGGGAGCTGTTTTTT
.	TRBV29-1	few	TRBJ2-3	CSVGQLTDTQYF	TGCAGCGTTGGGCAGCTCACAGATACGCAGTATTTT
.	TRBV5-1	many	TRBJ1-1	CASSLEGEAFF	TGTGCCAGCAGTTTGGAGGGTGAAGCTTTCTTT
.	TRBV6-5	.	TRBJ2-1	CASSYSGDSYNEQFF	TGTGCCAGCAGTTACTCAGGGGATTCCTACAATGAGCAGTTCTTC
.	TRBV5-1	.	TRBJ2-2	CASKGQSLNTGELFF	TGCGCCAGCAAGGGTCAATCCTTAAACACCGGGGAGCTGTTTTTT
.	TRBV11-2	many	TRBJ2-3	CASSRGREGTQYF	TGTGCCAGCAGCCGGGGACGTGAGGGTACGCAGTATTTT
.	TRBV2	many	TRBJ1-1	CASSAGWDTEAFF	TGTGCCAGCAGTGCGGGGTGGGACACTGAAGCTTTCTTT
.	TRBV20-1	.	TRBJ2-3	CSASVSGVSTDTQYF	TGCAGTGCTAGTGTTTCTGGGGTTAGCACAGATACGCAGTATTTT
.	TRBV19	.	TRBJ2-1	CASSTTGYEQFF	TGTGCCAGTAGTACCACAGGGTATGAGCAGTTCTTC
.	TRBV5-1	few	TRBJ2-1	CASSGGAKNEQFF	TGCGCCAGCAGTGGGGGCGCGAAGAATGAGCAGTTCTTC
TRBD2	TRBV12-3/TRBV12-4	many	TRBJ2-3	CASSPAGVISDTQYF	TGTGCCAGCAGCCCAGCGGGAGTAATCTCAGATACGCAGTATTTT